The present entry profiles one TCR beta chain with its context. The sample originates from a study of blood T cell repertoires in COVID-19. For the study at large: Samples taken during acute and convalescent COVID-19 were collected in the United States, Italy and Spain. T cells, B-cell-depleted T cells, or PBMCs supplied cDNA or gDNA.

Per the authors' pipeline: Amplification of reference gene primers was used by the study to estimate nucleated cell counts. Generated by immunoSEQ multiplex PCR, the TCRdb table keeps only in-frame clones and is missing some. That table is the source of V, J and clone size, and D and trimming were worked out from the DNA. In the table there are tens of thousands of clones, around 85% of which are singletons. Germline assignment: CDR1 LNHDA and CDR2 SQIVND (reference sequence). The CDR3 has 13 residues. Trimming cost V 6 bases and J 1 base, with 9 bases left between them. Sequences were obtained from peripheral blood. J is TRBJ1-1 and V is TRBV19; TRBD1 might be the D (6 bases). The sequence was obtained from a man aged 60-69 years with acute or convalescent COVID-19. CDR3 bases: TGTGCCAGTAGCGGACAGTCGAACACTGAAGCTTTCTTT. Translating it yields CASSGQSNTEAFF.